This entry lists 27 T cell receptor beta chains sequenced from one sample in a study of human T cells and chemical hapten exposure. The time point here: pre-sensitization, week 0. Treatment reported: therapeutic diphenylcyclopropenone sensitization with weekly scalp DPC. TCRdb redid the calling of the RACE reads with MiXCR, one entry per CDR3 protein. The sample holds 300,000 to 450,000 distinct CDR3 sequences, approximately 5% seen once. The input for sequencing was whole blood, taken in connection with sensitization to the hapten diphenylcyclopropenone (DPC). The receptors derive from a woman aged 18-35 years with alopecia areata. Some clones in this sample may be carry-over from other donors' samples.

This clonotype was detected many times. The V and J genes are TRBV5-1 and TRBJ1-5, with D perhaps matching TRBD1 (6 bases). With 0 bases removed from V and 6 bases from J, the gap between germline ends came to 10 bases. The CDR3 length is 14 residues. Looked up from germline, CDR1 is SGHRS and CDR2 is YFSETQ. CDR3 residues: CASSLGQEGQPQHF. In nucleotides, the CDR3 is TGCGCCAGCAGCTTGGGACAGGAAGGTCAGCCCCAGCATTTT.

This clonotype was detected many times. This sequence joins TRBV28 and TRBJ2-7; 7 bases align to TRBD1. J was trimmed by 6 bases and V by 9 bases; bases with no gene match: 14. The CDR3 length is 14 residues. Germline CDR1 reads MDHEN; CDR2 reads SYDVKM. The CDR3 DNA is TGTGCCAGTATCTTCCAGGGGGATCCGCGCGAGCAGTACTTC. Protein product: CASIFQGDPREQYF.

The chain recombines TRBV6-5 with TRBJ2-7, with D tentatively TRBD1 (6 bases). The CDR3 runs 16 residues. Trimming cost V 4 bases and J 5 bases, with 21 bases left between them. The germline V gene has CDR1 MNHEY and CDR2 SVGAGI. The CDR3 DNA sequence: TGTGCCAGCAGTTCCCGGACAGATACTTCCAGCGACGAGCAGTACTTC. Translation: CASSSRTDTSSDEQYF.

This clonotype was seen repeatedly, ten times or more. The chain recombines TRBV12-3 or TRBV12-4 with TRBJ2-1; TRBD2 might be the D (5 bases). The CDR3 covers 13 residues. V was clipped by 5 bases and J by 9 bases, with 14 bases between them. DNA of the CDR3: TGTGCCAGCAGTCCCGGACTTCACTTTGAGCAGTTCTTC. It specifies CASSPGLHFEQFF.

In this sample, this clonotype turned up many times. This sequence joins TRBV6-5 and TRBJ1-5; TRBD1 might be the D (6 bases). CDR3 length equals 14 residues. Germline V CDR1 and CDR2: MNHEY, SVGAGI. V was cut by 6 bases and J by 4 bases, with 13 bases left in between. For the CDR3, the DNA is TGTGCCAGCAGCCAAGGGCAGGGGAATCAGCCCCAGCATTTT. This translates into CASSQGQGNQPQHF.

The chain joins TRBV5-1 to TRBJ2-3; 10 bases are a match to TRBD2. CDR1 and CDR2 (germline): SGHRS, YFSETQ. The CDR3 sequence is 15 residues long. V gave up 5 bases and J gave up 2 bases; unmatched junction bases: 5. Here the CDR3 DNA reads TGCGCCAGCAGATTCGGGACTAGCGACACAGATACGCAGTATTTT. Its translation is CASRFGTSDTDTQYF.

This clonotype was counted at least ten times. V is TRBV4-3 and J is TRBJ1-4; 7 bases match TRBD1. Germline V gene lookup returns CDR1 LGHNA and CDR2 YSLEER. J gave up 11 bases and V 2 bases, and 20 bases lay outside the gene matches. The CDR3 spans 18 residues. The CDR3: CASSQTTEGTAPFGKLFF. Here the CDR3 DNA reads TGCGCCAGCAGCCAAACAACCGAAGGGACAGCACCTTTCGGGAAACTGTTTTTT.

The chain employs TRBV9 and TRBJ1-1; possibly TRBD1 for D (6 bases). Germline CDR1 and CDR2: SGDLS and YYNGEE. The CDR3 consists of 13 residues. The V end lost 3 bases, the J end lost 4 bases, and 10 bases lay between the germline ends. The CDR3 is CASSELQGTEAFF. DNA for the CDR3: TGTGCCAGCAGCGAACTACAGGGCACTGAAGCTTTCTTT.

This clonotype was detected a few times. The rearrangement links TRBV6-1 to TRBJ1-5; D is unclear. The CDR3 is made up of 12 amino acids. Germline CDR1 reads MNHNS; CDR2 reads SASEGT. V lost 8 bases to trimming and J lost 3 bases, with 8 bases between them. CDR3 residues: CASGRDNQPQHF. CDR3 nucleotide sequence: TGTGCCAGCGGCCGAGACAATCAGCCCCAGCATTTT.

This clonotype has just a few counts. This chain joins TRBV12-3 or TRBV12-4 and TRBJ1-4, with 9 bases matching TRBD1. V shed 7 bases, J shed 8 bases, and the junction held 14 bases outside the gene matches. The CDR3 is 16 residues long. The CDR3 bases are TGTGCCAGCAAACCCCCCATCGGGACAGGGAGGGAAAAACTGTTTTTT. Translation gives CASKPPIGTGREKLFF.

The rearrangement uses TRBV20-1 and TRBJ2-3, with TRBD2 matching 8 bases. Germline V gene data show CDR1 as DFQATT and CDR2 as SNEGSKA (reference sequence). Losses at the gene ends were 5 bases for V and 3 bases for J; bases not matched to a gene: 10. This CDR3 is 15 amino acids long. This chain's CDR3 is CSAPIGGGITDTQYF. In DNA, the CDR3 is TGCAGTGCTCCCATAGGCGGGGGGATAACAGATACGCAGTATTTT.

This clonotype was detected ten times or more. The rearrangement joins TRBV6-2 or TRBV6-3 to TRBJ2-3; the match to TRBD2 covers 11 bases. The CDR3 contains 15 residues. Per germline, CDR1 MNHEY and CDR2 SVGEGT. V dropped 6 bases and J dropped 2; count of bases not matched to a gene: 4. The CDR3 bases are TGTGCCAGCAGATCGGGACTAGCGGACACAGATACGCAGTATTTT. Its protein product is CASRSGLADTDTQYF.

The J gene is TRBJ2-3, the V gene TRBV6-2 or TRBV6-3; 11 nucleotides agree with TRBD2. This CDR3 region has 16 residues. V shed 5 bases and J 2 bases; nucleotides not matched to a gene: 6. Germline V gives CDR1 MNHEY, CDR2 SVGEGT. The CDR3 loop reads CASSPLAGGTTDTQYF. Here the CDR3 DNA reads TGTGCCAGCAGTCCCCTAGCGGGGGGAACCACAGATACGCAGTATTTT.

With regard to this clonotype: This may be a read error, as it is one base from a much larger clone. As DNA, the CDR3 is TGCAGTGCTAGAGCCCACGGGGGGGCGAGGGACGTGCAGTACTTC. Protein sequence: CSARAHGGARDVQYF. The rearrangement uses TRBV20-1 and TRBJ2-7; 8 bases are shared with TRBD2. The CDR3 extends over 15 amino acids. CDR1 is DFQATT, CDR2 SNEGSKA, per germline (reference sequence). Unmatched junction bases numbered 14, after V lost 1 base and J lost 9 bases.

This clonotype was seen a handful of times. CDR3 in DNA: TGCAGCGTTGAGTCAGGGGAAGAAGGTGAAAAACTGTTTTTT. It specifies CSVESGEEGEKLFF. The chain uses TRBV29-1 and TRBJ1-4; tentative D call: TRBD1 (6 bases). The CDR3 consists of 14 residues. Trimming stripped 3 bases from V and 7 bases from J, with 15 bases between. CDR1 SQVTM and CDR2 ANQGSEA come from the germline V gene.

The chain is built from TRBV4-2 and TRBJ1-5; TRBD1 aligns across 7 bases. CDR1 is LGHNA and CDR2 is YNFKEQ in the germline V gene. Trimming at V came to 0 bases and at J to 2 bases, leaving 1 base not matched to a gene. The CDR3 length is 15 residues. DNA of the CDR3: TGTGCCAGCAGCCAAGATACAGGGGGCAATCAGCCCCAGCATTTT. Amino acids: CASSQDTGGNQPQHF.

The chain employs TRBV7-2 and TRBJ2-1, with D tentatively TRBD1 (6 bases). CDR1 and CDR2 (germline): SGHTA, FQGNSA. This CDR3 contains 14 residues. Trimming left V 5 bases short and J 6 bases short, with 14 bases between. The CDR3 protein is CASSLGTSRNEQFF. Here the CDR3 DNA reads TGTGCCAGCAGCCTCGGGACATCACGCAATGAGCAGTTCTTC.

The CDR3 loop reads CAIGQGNTEAFF. The CDR3, as DNA: TGTGCCATCGGTCAGGGAAACACTGAAGCTTTCTTT. This chain connects TRBV10-3 to TRBJ1-1, with TRBD1 as a possible D gene (5 bases). Germline loops: CDR1 ENHRY, CDR2 SYGVKD. V lost 8 bases, J lost 2 bases, and 9 bases lay in between. The CDR3 runs 12 residues.

This clonotype was picked up many times. The J gene is TRBJ2-3, the V gene TRBV28; unclear D gene. V lost 3 bases and J lost 4, with 11 bases in between. CDR1 MDHEN and CDR2 SYDVKM come from the germline V gene. The CDR3 spans 14 residues. This chain's CDR3 is CASSFTLEADTQYF. CDR3 DNA: TGTGCCAGCAGTTTTACCCTAGAGGCAGATACGCAGTATTTT.

This clonotype was counted only a few times. The rearrangement joins TRBV19 to TRBJ2-2, with no clear D. Deletions cut 1 base from V and 7 bases from J, with 4 bases between. The CDR3 runs 12 residues. The germline V gene encodes CDR1 LNHDA and CDR2 SQIVND (reference sequence). CDR3 residues: CASSIGDGELFF. In DNA, the CDR3 is TGTGCCAGTAGTATAGGGGACGGGGAGCTGTTTTTT.

This clonotype came up many times. The chain has TRBV6-6 and TRBJ1-1; the D is unclear. Germline CDR1 and CDR2: MNHNY and SVGAGI (reference sequence). The ends were cut back, 6 bases at V and 7 bases at J, with 12 bases in the middle. This CDR3 contains 12 residues. CDR3 sequence reads: CASRLTDLEAFF. The CDR3 coding sequence is TGTGCCAGCAGGCTAACAGACCTTGAAGCTTTCTTT.

The V gene is TRBV3-1, the J gene TRBJ2-2, with D possibly being TRBD1 (5 bases). This CDR3 comprises 19 residues. The germline gives CDR1 LGHDT, CDR2 YNNKEL (reference sequence). Trimming removed 4 bases from V and 6 bases from J, with 27 bases in between. The CDR3 DNA reads as TGTGCCAGCAGCCCAAGAGGTCTGGGGCAGGAAGGTTTCGCCGGGGAGCTGTTTTTT. Amino acids: CASSPRGLGQEGFAGELFF.

This clonotype was detected ten times or more. The chain has TRBV7-6 and TRBJ2-7, with 7 positions matching TRBD1. The V gene end was trimmed by 4 bases and the J gene end by 7 bases; junction bases not matched to a gene: 7. Germline-derived CDR1 and CDR2 are SGHVS and FNYEAQ. The CDR3 sequence is 13 residues long. DNA for the CDR3: TGTGCCAGCAGCTCAGGGGGTGGGTCGGAGCAGTACTTC. Translation gives CASSSGGGSEQYF.

In this sample, this clonotype turned up many times. The chain is built from TRBV5-4 and TRBJ1-5; D is perhaps TRBD1 (6 bases). V lost 1 base to trimming and J lost 4 bases, with 12 bases between them. Germline-derived CDR1 and CDR2 are SGHNT and YYREEE (reference sequence). The CDR3 extends over 15 amino acids. The CDR3 DNA is TGTGCCAGCAGCTTGTGGGGGGCGCCGAATCAGCCCCAGCATTTT. The encoded protein is CASSLWGAPNQPQHF. Full variable domain (remainder filled in from reference TRBV5-4 and TRBJ1-5): ETGVTQSPTHLIKTRGQQVTLRCSSQSGHNTVSWYQQALGQGPQFIFQYYREEENGRGNFPPRFSGLQFPNYSSELNVNALELDDSALYLCASSLWGAPNQPQHFGDGTRLSIL.

This clonotype was seen a handful of times. CDR3 residues: CAISTRQGSAGTEAFF. The CDR3 DNA reads TGTGCCATCAGCACAAGACAGGGATCAGCGGGGACTGAAGCTTTCTTT. This chain uses TRBV10-3 with TRBJ1-1, with 7 bases lining up with TRBD1. The CDR3 is 16 amino acids. From germline, CDR1 is ENHRY and CDR2 SYGVKD. J lost 5 bases, V lost 6 bases, and 15 bases had no gene match.

This chain connects TRBV5-1 to TRBJ1-2; weak D call: TRBD1 (5 bases). Trimming stripped 4 bases from V and 4 bases from J, with 14 bases between. The CDR3 sequence is 14 residues long. Per the germline V gene, CDR1 is SGHRS and CDR2 is YFSETQ. DNA for the CDR3: TGCGCCAGCAGCCTGGTCGGCGGGACCTATGGCTACACCTTC. Its protein is CASSLVGGTYGYTF.

This clonotype has only a few counts. The CDR3 loop is CSVAMRQANTEAFF. CDR3 DNA sequence: TGCAGCGTTGCAATGCGACAGGCCAACACTGAAGCTTTCTTT. The chain employs TRBV29-1 and TRBJ1-1; a weak D match, TRBD1 (6 bases). Germline loops: CDR1 SQVTM, CDR2 ANQGSEA. V was pared by 4 bases and J by 2 bases, with 14 bases between. This CDR3 comprises 14 residues.